A single sample is the source of the 9 T cell receptor beta chains below, sequenced in a study of T cell repertoires in cytomegalovirus infection. A single record per CDR3 protein comes from TCRdb applying MiXCR to the reads. The sample holds approximately 700,000 distinct CDR3 sequences, under 40% seen once. The sequenced material came from PBMCs. The receptors derive from a human donor in good health (CMV status not recorded). Some clones in this sample may be carry-over from other donors' samples.

In this sample, this clonotype turned up many times. The chain links TRBV11-3 to TRBJ2-1, with 8 nucleotides matching TRBD2. Germline V gene data show CDR1 as SGHNT and CDR2 as YENEEA. The V and J ends lost 0 bases and 8 bases, in that order; junction bases with no gene match: 9. This CDR3 is 16 amino acids long. The CDR3 region is CASSLEGRGGKDEQFF. The CDR3 DNA reads as TGTGCCAGCAGCTTAGAGGGACGGGGGGGCAAGGATGAGCAGTTCTTC.

There are a few counts of this clonotype. The chain links TRBV7-2 to TRBJ2-7; 14 nucleotides line up with TRBD2. The CDR3 is 16 residues long. The germline V gene encodes CDR1 SGHTA and CDR2 FQGNSA. V lost 5 bases to trimming and J lost 6 bases; unmatched junction nucleotides: 9. CDR3 in amino acids: CASSEPGLAGEGEQYF. As DNA, the CDR3 is TGTGCCAGCAGCGAACCGGGACTAGCGGGAGAGGGCGAGCAGTACTTC. The whole variable domain, remainder taken from reference TRBV7-2 and TRBJ2-7, is GAGVSQSPSNKVTEKGKDVELRCDPISGHTALYWYRQSLGQGLEFLIYFQGNSAPDKSGLPSDRFSAERTGGSVSTLTIQRTQQEDSAVYLCASSEPGLAGEGEQYFGPGTRLTVT.

With regard to this clonotype: The CDR3 ends on some other residue instead of the conserved phenylalanine or tryptophan, so this is likely a read error. The chain links TRBV4-2 to TRBJ2-5; a weak D match, TRBD2 (5 bases). CDR3 length: 16 residues. With 0 bases removed from V and 5 bases from J, the gap between germline ends came to 16 bases. Germline CDR1 is LGHNA and CDR2 is YNFKEQ. For the CDR3, the DNA is TGTGCCAGCAGCCAAGAGGAGACGGGAACTACGGAGACCCAGTACTAC. It translates to CASSQEETGTTETQYY.

This chain joins TRBV7-2 and TRBJ2-5; 7 positions agree with TRBD2. Germline V gene data show CDR1 as SGHTA and CDR2 as FQGNSA. This CDR3 is 20 amino acids long. J gave up 1 base and V 1 base, and 18 bases lay outside the gene matches. This chain's CDR3 is CASSLVSGVPPGRAQETQYF. CDR3 DNA sequence: TGTGCCAGCAGCTTAGTATCCGGCGTCCCCCCGGGGAGGGCCCAAGAGACCCAGTACTTC. The full variable domain, rest sourced from reference TRBV7-2 and TRBJ2-5, is GAGVSQSPSNKVTEKGKDVELRCDPISGHTALYWYRQSLGQGLEFLIYFQGNSAPDKSGLPSDRFSAERTGGSVSTLTIQRTQQEDSAVYLCASSLVSGVPPGRAQETQYFGPGTRLLVL.

V gene TRBV7-3 combines with J gene TRBJ2-1; TRBD2 matches at 8 bases. The CDR3 has 17 residues. From germline, CDR1 is SGHTA and CDR2 FQGTGA. V lost 5 bases and J lost 1; bases outside the gene matches: 10. CDR3 bases: TGTGCCAGCAGCCCCCGGGGGAAGCGGGGGTCCTACAATGAGCAGTTCTTC. Amino acids: CASSPRGKRGSYNEQFF.

The chain combines TRBV5-6 with TRBJ2-2; 7 bases line up with TRBD2. There are 16 residues in the CDR3. V gave up 0 bases and J gave up 5 bases; unmatched junction bases: 7. Germline-derived CDR1 and CDR2 are SGHDT and YYEEEE. Here the CDR3 reads CASSLGATSLTGELFF. Written as DNA, the CDR3 is TGTGCCAGCAGCTTGGGAGCGACTAGCCTTACCGGGGAGCTGTTTTTT.

The chain has TRBV7-2 and TRBJ2-2, with 13 bases lining up with TRBD2. Germline V lookup: CDR1 SGHTA, CDR2 FQGNSA. The CDR3 is 20 residues long. V dropped 2 bases and J dropped 3; count of bases not matched to a gene: 12. CDR3 amino acids: CASSLYWTSGRVSDTGELFF. The CDR3 region has the DNA TGTGCCAGCAGCTTATATTGGACTAGCGGGAGAGTATCGGACACCGGGGAGCTGTTTTTT.

The chain couples TRBV4-2 to TRBJ2-7, with 7 bases matching TRBD1. This CDR3 has 14 amino acids. CDR1 and CDR2 (germline): LGHNA, YNFKEQ. Trimming cost V 4 bases and J 5 bases; bases outside gene matches: 8. CDR3 sequence (DNA): TGTGCCAGCAGCCCCACAGGGGTCTCGGACGAGCAGTACTTC. This gives the protein CASSPTGVSDEQYF.

This clonotype was seen a few times. The V call is TRBV4-1, the J call TRBJ1-5; 8 bases are shared with TRBD1. CDR3 length equals 15 residues. Germline V CDR1 and CDR2: MGHRA, YSYEKL. The ends lost 2 bases at V and 7 bases at J; junction bases unmatched: 7. Here the CDR3 reads CASSQNDRGGQPQHF. CDR3 coding DNA: TGCGCCAGCAGCCAAAACGACAGGGGAGGACAGCCCCAGCATTTT.